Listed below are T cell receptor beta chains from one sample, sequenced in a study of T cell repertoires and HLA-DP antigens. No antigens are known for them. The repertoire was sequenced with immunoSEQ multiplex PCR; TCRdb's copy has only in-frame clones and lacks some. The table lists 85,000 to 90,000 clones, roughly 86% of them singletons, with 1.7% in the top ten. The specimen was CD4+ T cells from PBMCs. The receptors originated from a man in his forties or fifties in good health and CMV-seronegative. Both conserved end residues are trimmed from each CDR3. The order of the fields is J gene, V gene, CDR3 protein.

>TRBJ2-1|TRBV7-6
ASSLGLALYNEQF
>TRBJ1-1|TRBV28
ASSLLGAEAF
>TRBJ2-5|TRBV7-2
ASSLKETQY
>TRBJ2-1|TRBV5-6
ASSMTRRDEQF
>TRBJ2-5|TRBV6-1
ASSEVVGTPEGTRETQY
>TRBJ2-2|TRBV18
ASSPLRGAENTGELF
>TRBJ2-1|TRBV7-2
ASSPQWREGNEQF
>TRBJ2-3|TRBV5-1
ASSQWGPDTQY
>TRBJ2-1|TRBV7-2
ASSPDRALYNEQF
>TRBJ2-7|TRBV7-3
ASSSSGGAFEQY
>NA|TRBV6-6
ASSYGPRTSYEQY
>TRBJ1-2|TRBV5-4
ASSSGGWANYGYT
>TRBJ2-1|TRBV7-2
ASTKDSVLYNEQF
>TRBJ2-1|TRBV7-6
ASSFLRGEQF
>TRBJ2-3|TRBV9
ASSVGPPRTDTQY
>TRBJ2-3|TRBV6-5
ASSPGNVRDTQY
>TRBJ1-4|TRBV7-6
ASSLERGFTNEKLF
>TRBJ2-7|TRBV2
ASSEDGNYEQY
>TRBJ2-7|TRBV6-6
ASGIWGKRYEQY
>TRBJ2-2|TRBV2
ASDGGQGAIRNTGELF
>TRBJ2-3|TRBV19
ASSVLAGSPTDTQY
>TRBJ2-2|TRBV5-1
ASRPTGDTGELF
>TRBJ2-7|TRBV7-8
ASSHVVYEQY
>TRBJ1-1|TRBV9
ASSTSDRGFTEAF
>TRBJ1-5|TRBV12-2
ASRLVPDNSNQPQH
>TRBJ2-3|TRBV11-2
ASISRLSDTQY
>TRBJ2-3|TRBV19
ASSRHTDTQY
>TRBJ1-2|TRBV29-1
SVEDTGRPEDGYT
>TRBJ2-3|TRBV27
ASSSVNRLDTQY
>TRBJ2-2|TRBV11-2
ASSLRRTSGRATGELF
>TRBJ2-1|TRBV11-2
ASSLLSLAIRSVNEQF
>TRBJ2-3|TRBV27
ASSLSGLASTDTQY
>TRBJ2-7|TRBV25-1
ASGDRVGSYEQY
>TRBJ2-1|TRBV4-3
ASSQADSLSYNEQF
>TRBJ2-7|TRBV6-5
ASSSDSRGWY
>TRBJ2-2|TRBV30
ACPGTWNTGELF
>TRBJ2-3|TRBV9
ASSVAMHTDTQY
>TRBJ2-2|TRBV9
ASSVEEGVGELF
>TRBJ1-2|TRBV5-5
ASSPDRNPNYGYT
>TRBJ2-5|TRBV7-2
ASSLERGARTQY
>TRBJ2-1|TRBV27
ASSLRQGATPYNEQF
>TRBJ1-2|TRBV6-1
ASSVGGPIYGYT
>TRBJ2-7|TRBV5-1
ASSQPGQGAGEQY
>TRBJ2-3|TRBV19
ASSPDDRGRGDTQY
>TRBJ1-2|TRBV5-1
ASSLTGEPAYGYT
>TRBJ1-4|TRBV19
ASKQGALNEKLF
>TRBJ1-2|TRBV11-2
ASSLAGTGRYGYT
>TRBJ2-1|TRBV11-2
ASSASGGIGEQF
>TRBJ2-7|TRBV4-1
ASSNRDRGSYEQY
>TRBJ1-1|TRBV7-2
ASSLDEAEAF
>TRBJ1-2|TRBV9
ASSVAAMTANYGYT
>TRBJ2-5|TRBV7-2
ASSLGSKETQY
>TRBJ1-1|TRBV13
ASSPRTGDTEAF
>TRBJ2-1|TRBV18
ASSPRASYNEQF